The 3 T cell receptor beta chains given below trace back to one sample, sequenced in a study of T cells in Graves' hyperthyroidism and ophthalmopathy. RNA transcripts yielded amplified TCR beta CDR3 regions. The HTBI primer set was used in a first-round RT-PCR of the TCR CDR3. TCRdb re-called the multiplex PCR reads with MiXCR, one entry per CDR3 protein. This table holds about 55,000 distinct CDR3 sequences, around 50% found once. Sequencing was performed on blood. The receptor set was obtained from a woman in her fifties or sixties with Graves' ophthalmopathy.

This chain uses TRBV5-1 with TRBJ2-3; maybe TRBD1 (6 bases). Trimming took 0 bases from V and 1 from J, leaving 6 bases between them. This CDR3 has 14 amino acids. The germline gives CDR1 SGHRS, CDR2 YFSETQ. CDR3 coding DNA: TGCGCCAGCAGCTTGGAGGGGGGCACAGATACGCAGTATTTT. Translating it yields CASSLEGGTDTQYF.

Many counts were recorded for this clonotype. V is TRBV20-1 and J is TRBJ2-2; TRBD2 agrees at 7 bases. Per germline, CDR1 DFQATT and CDR2 SNEGSKA (reference sequence). The CDR3 runs 15 residues. V shed 2 bases and J 0 bases; nucleotides not matched to a gene: 3. The CDR3 DNA reads as TGCAGTGCTAGACCTCTAGCGGCGAACACCGGGGAGCTGTTTTTT. Translated: CSARPLAANTGELFF.

Worth noting for this clonotype: No DNA is shown, since the ends of the CDR3 on it are uncertain; the CDR3 is the one TCRdb lists. The chain links TRBV14 to TRBJ2-1; the D call TRBD2 from the table was never checked on the DNA. Termini included, the CDR3 measures 23 amino acids. Germline values: CDR1 SGHDN, CDR2 FVKESK. The CDR3 loop is CASSFYICSARDALAGLYNEQFF.